Following are 10 T cell receptor beta chains from one sample sequenced in a study of regulatory T cells in long-lasting Graves disease. To make TCR beta libraries, researchers used iRepertoire HTBI primers and Arm-PCR of CDR3 regions. TCRdb reanalysed the multiplex PCR reads using MiXCR and keeps one entry per CDR3 protein. The repertoire consists of hundreds of thousands of distinct CDR3 sequences, with roughly a sixth occurring once and the leading ten covering 25% to 30%. Time point given: newly diagnosed GD, antithyroid drugs for less than 3 months. The TCR library was made from RNA that had been extracted from PBMCs in TRIzol. A further study also used this sample, focusing on T cells in Graves' hyperthyroidism and ophthalmopathy.

Sequencing was performed on peripheral blood mononuclear cells (PBMCs), taken at new diagnosis, from a patient treated with antithyroid drugs. The receptors stem from a man aged 40-50 years with Graves disease.

There are many counts of this clonotype. The chain recombines TRBV3-1 with TRBJ1-1; 9 positions agree with TRBD1. The CDR3 covers 16 residues. With 1 base clipped from V and 5 bases from J, the junction kept 8 bases outside the gene matches. Germline V gene sequence: CDR1 LGHDT, CDR2 YNNKEL (reference sequence). CDR3 region: CASSQVYGTGYTEAFF. In DNA form, the CDR3 reads TGTGCCAGCAGCCAAGTCTACGGGACAGGGTATACTGAAGCTTTCTTT.

This clonotype was detected many times. The gene calls are TRBV6-5 and TRBJ2-3; 9 bases line up with TRBD2. V was pared by 4 bases and J by 3 bases, with 8 bases of the junction left unmatched. CDR1 is MNHEY and CDR2 is SVGAGI in the germline V gene. The CDR3 sequence is 16 residues long. CDR3 loop: CASSWRGGRATDTQYF. As DNA, the CDR3 is TGTGCCAGCAGTTGGCGGGGGGGAAGGGCAACAGATACGCAGTATTTT.

This clonotype was seen at least ten times. The genes are TRBV12-3 or TRBV12-4 and TRBJ2-3; D is perhaps TRBD2 (6 bases). V was shortened by 4 bases and J by 4 bases, with 12 bases between the two germline ends. The length of the CDR3 is 14 residues. CDR3 nucleotides: TGTGCCAGCAGTTGGGGGGAGGTTTCAGATACGCAGTATTTT. It yields the protein CASSWGEVSDTQYF.

This clonotype was seen more than once but under ten times. J is TRBJ2-5 and V is TRBV9; 8 positions match TRBD1. The CDR3 is 17 amino acids. Germline CDR1 SGDLS, CDR2 YYNGEE. The V and J ends lost 0 bases and 5 bases, in that order; junction bases with no gene match: 12. CDR3 in DNA: TGTGCCAGCAGCGTAGGTCCCTTAGGGACAGGCGGGGAGACCCAGTACTTC. It is translated as CASSVGPLGTGGETQYF.

This clonotype came up a few times. This chain links TRBV7-9 with TRBJ1-1; D unclear. V lost 8 bases, J lost 3 bases, and 16 bases lay in between. The CDR3 runs to 14 residues. Germline CDR1 reads SEHNR; CDR2 reads FQNEAQ (reference sequence). CDR3 sequence (DNA): TGTGCCAGCTTTAATTTATGGGTGGACACTGAAGCTTTCTTT. Protein sequence: CASFNLWVDTEAFF.

V gene TRBV7-3 combines with J gene TRBJ2-1, with D perhaps matching TRBD1 (9 bases). The germline gives CDR1 SGHTA, CDR2 FQGTGA. The ends were cut back, 5 bases at V and 7 bases at J, with 21 bases in the middle. CDR3 length: 16 amino acids. DNA of the CDR3: TGTGCCAGCAGCAAAGACAGGGGGGGCGGGGGGAATGAGCAGTTCTTC. Amino acids: CASSKDRGGGGNEQFF.

At least ten counts were recorded for this clonotype. The gene calls are TRBV27 and TRBJ2-4; unclear D gene. Trimming pared 0 bases from V and 6 bases from J, leaving 6 bases between. Germline V gives CDR1 MNHEY, CDR2 SMNVEV (reference sequence). The CDR3 consists of 13 residues. The CDR3 DNA follows: TGTGCCAGCAGTTTATCAGCGCGAAACATTCAGTACTTC. This sequence encodes CASSLSARNIQYF.

This sequence joins TRBV6-5 and TRBJ1-5; D is possibly TRBD1 (6 bases). The CDR3 sequence is 14 residues long. The V gene lost 5 bases and the J gene lost 15 bases, with 23 bases spanning the gap. Germline CDR1 and CDR2: MNHEY and SVGAGI. CDR3 in DNA: TGTGCCAGCAGTGAGCACAGGGTCTCCCCACGACGGCATTTT. Protein product: CASSEHRVSPRRHF.

V gene TRBV2 combines with J gene TRBJ1-1, with D unclear. This CDR3 has 14 residues. Trimming cost V 2 bases and J 4 bases, with 11 bases left between them. Germline CDR1 reads SNHLY; CDR2 reads FYNNEI. CDR3 sequence: CASSEFWVATEAFF. DNA for the CDR3: TGTGCCAGCAGTGAATTTTGGGTGGCCACTGAAGCTTTCTTT.

This clonotype has only a few counts. CDR3 coding DNA: TGCAGTGCTAGCCCGGGGGTCGCTACTTTCACAGATACGCAGTATTTT. Its translation: CSASPGVATFTDTQYF. The chain has TRBV20-1 and TRBJ2-3; tentatively, D is TRBD2 (6 bases). CDR1 DFQATT and CDR2 SNEGSKA come from the germline V gene (reference sequence). This CDR3 contains 16 residues. V gave up 3 bases and J gave up 2 bases, with 18 bases separating them.